This TCR beta chain was recovered during a study of shared clonotypes between healthy human individuals. Data came from immunoSEQ multiplex PCR; TCRdb stores just in-frame clones and leaves some out. The sample includes about 2.4 million clones, around nine tenths of them seen just once. The CDR3 is made up of 15 amino acids. The V gene's germline CDR1 is ENHRY and CDR2 SYGVKD. The V end lost 0 bases, the J end lost 4 bases, and 12 bases lay between the germline ends. The genes are TRBV10-3 and TRBJ2-5, with no clear D. The source is a man in his late teens or twenties in good health. What was sequenced was naive CD4+ T cells sorted from blood. Sample subset: CD45RA+ positively selected. This CDR3 is CAISESEMGRETQYF. CDR3 in DNA: TGTGCCATCAGTGAGTCCGAAATGGGAAGAGAGACCCAGTACTTC.